This is a list of T cell receptor beta chains from one sample in a study of T-cell reconstitution after alpha-beta-depleted transplantation in children. One entry per CDR3 protein, called by TCRdb with MiXCR from the PCR reads. The repertoire includes 200,000 to 300,000 distinct CDR3 sequences, around 12% of them detected once, and about 2.6% sits in the top ten. The specimen comprised PBMCs from the stem cell graft donor, sampled from the stem cell graft. The receptors shown here come from a human donor who donated a stem cell graft to a child with acute lymphoblastic leukemia. Each CDR3 is given with its conserved first and last residue. The D gene is left open where the match is weak. Rows give clone size only sometimes, using once, few, many, or a class for an expanded clone.

v_call	d_call	j_call	clone_size	cdr3_nt	cdr3_aa
TRBV7-3	TRBD1	TRBJ1-1	many	TGTGCCAGCAGCTTAACGCGGGACAGAGAAGCTTTCTTT	CASSLTRDREAFF
TRBV12-3/TRBV12-4	TRBD1	TRBJ1-4	many	TGTGCCAGCAGTTTAACAGGGGGCTATACTAATGAAAAACTGTTTTTT	CASSLTGGYTNEKLFF
TRBV5-1	.	TRBJ2-3	many	TGCGCCAGCAGCCTCAGTGGGCAGTTCGTCTCGGATACGCAGTATTTT	CASSLSGQFVSDTQYF
TRBV7-9	.	TRBJ2-2	many	TGTGCCAGCAAAGGCCCCGGGGAGCTGTTTTTT	CASKGPGELFF
TRBV20-1	TRBD2	TRBJ2-7	.	TGCAGTGCTAGAGATAGATCGGCCGAAACTAGCGGTCTGATAAACGGGGACTACGAGCAGTACTTC	CSARDRSAETSGLINGDYEQYF
TRBV21-1	.	TRBJ2-7	many	TGTGCCAGCAGCAAACGGGGGGCGGGATGGGGACTCTCCTACGAGCAGTACTTC	CASSKRGAGWGLSYEQYF
TRBV6-6	.	TRBJ2-5	many	TGTGCCAGCAGTTACCCCCCCATCTTC	CASSYPPIF
TRBV7-8	.	TRBJ1-1	.	TGTGCCAGCAGCTTATACGGGGCTGAGGCTGAAGCTTTCTTT	CASSLYGAEAEAFF
TRBV7-9	TRBD1	TRBJ2-4	.	TGTGCCAGCAGCCCCAAACGGACAGGGGACAAAAACATTCAGTACTTC	CASSPKRTGDKNIQYF
TRBV5-1	.	TRBJ2-3	many	TGCGCCAGCAGCTGGAGGACGGGGAGAACAGATACGCAGTATTTT	CASSWRTGRTDTQYF
TRBV7-2	.	TRBJ2-3	many	TGTGCCAGCAGCCCAGAGGTTACACTAACAGATACGCAGTATTTT	CASSPEVTLTDTQYF
TRBV7-9	.	TRBJ1-3	many	TGTGCCAGCAGCTTATTCGCCGCGGGGTCCTCTGGAAACACCATATATTTT	CASSLFAAGSSGNTIYF
TRBV5-5	.	TRBJ2-6	many	TGTGCCAGCAGCTTTTCGCCCACGCAGGCTGGGGCCAACGTCCTGACTTTC	CASSFSPTQAGANVLTF
TRBV4-3	.	TRBJ1-4	many	TGCGCCAGCAGCCAAAACTTTAATGAAAAACTGTTTTTT	CASSQNFNEKLFF
TRBV29-1	TRBD1	TRBJ1-1	many	TGCAGCGTTGGGTCGGCAGGGGGAACTGAAGCTTTCTTT	CSVGSAGGTEAFF
TRBV13	TRBD1	TRBJ1-1	many	TGTGCCAGCAGCCCAAATCCCAGGGGGGGTAAAGCTTTCTTT	CASSPNPRGGKAFF
TRBV28	.	TRBJ1-6	many	TGTGCCAGCAGTTTAGGTTTACAGGTTTATAATTCACCCCTCCACTTT	CASSLGLQVYNSPLHF
TRBV19	.	TRBJ2-2	few	TGTGCCAGTTCCGGGACGGCGAACACCGGGGAGCTGTTTTTT	CASSGTANTGELFF
TRBV5-1	.	TRBJ2-7	many	TGCGCCAGCAGCTTGATGGAGTCCGAGCAGTACTTC	CASSLMESEQYF
TRBV10-3	.	TRBJ2-1	many	TGTGCCATCAGCCCAAACGGGGTCGATGAGCAGTTCTTC	CAISPNGVDEQFF
TRBV20-1	TRBD2	TRBJ2-1	many	TGCAGTGCTACTCCGGGGGGGGCGGCCTACAATGAGCAGTTCTTC	CSATPGGAAYNEQFF
TRBV6-2/TRBV6-3	.	TRBJ2-3	few	TGTGCCAGCAGTTATCTGTCCCGGGGCTCCTCACTATACACAGATACGCAGTATTTT	CASSYLSRGSSLYTDTQYF
TRBV2	TRBD1	TRBJ2-2	many	TGTGCCAGCAGCTTGACAGGGGGCCCCGGGGAGCTGTTTTTT	CASSLTGGPGELFF
TRBV20-1	.	TRBJ2-5	.	TGCAGTGCTGTACAGGTTTTGGAGACCCAGTACTTC	CSAVQVLETQYF
TRBV7-8	TRBD1	TRBJ2-5	many	TGTGCCAGCAGCTTCGGGGACAGGGGAATAGTTCAAGAGACCCAGTACTTC	CASSFGDRGIVQETQYF
TRBV4-3	TRBD1	TRBJ2-1	.	TGCGCCAGCAGCCAAGAATACAGGGGAAGCTCCTACAATGAGCAGTTCTTC	CASSQEYRGSSYNEQFF
TRBV7-2	.	TRBJ2-6	many	TGTGCCAGCAGCTTAGGACCCTCTGGGGCCAACGTCCTGACTTTC	CASSLGPSGANVLTF
TRBV7-3	TRBD2	TRBJ2-1	many	TGTGCCAGCAGCTTAACCCCGGGTAGCGGGGCCAATGAGCAGTTCTTC	CASSLTPGSGANEQFF
TRBV28	TRBD2	TRBJ2-7	many	TGTGCCAGCAGTATAGGGACTAGCGGTCAGTACTTC	CASSIGTSGQYF
TRBV7-9	TRBD1	TRBJ2-7	many	TGTGCCAGCAGCCTCCCGGGACAGGCCGTTTACGAGCAGTACTTC	CASSLPGQAVYEQYF
TRBV29-1	.	TRBJ2-7	many	TGCAGCGTTCAAGGCGTAGCCTACGAGCAGTACTTC	CSVQGVAYEQYF